Below are 4 T cell receptor beta chains sequenced from a single sample in a study of blood T cell repertoires in COVID-19. Profiled with immunoSEQ multiplex PCR; TCRdb holds only in-frame clones, not every one. The table records 20,000 to 25,000 clones, 75% to 95% of them present only once. The sample consisted of peripheral blood. The receptor set was obtained from an older woman with active COVID-19.

V usage is TRBV27 and J usage is TRBJ2-3, with 9 bases that match TRBD2. V was clipped by 4 bases and J by 6 bases; unmatched bases: 17. The CDR3 covers 18 residues. CDR1 is MNHEY and CDR2 is SMNVEV in the germline V gene (reference sequence). CDR3 DNA sequence: TGTGCCAGCAGTTCGCAGGCGGCTAGCGGGACCCGGTCGGATACGCAGTATTTT. This translates into CASSSQAASGTRSDTQYF.

This chain joins TRBV28 and TRBJ1-5; no clear D gene. This CDR3 spans 12 amino acids. Germline values: CDR1 MDHEN, CDR2 SYDVKM. Trimming stripped 2 bases from V and 7 bases from J, with 6 bases between. The CDR3 here is CASSLTLQPQHF. In DNA form, the CDR3 reads TGTGCCAGCAGTTTAACTCTACAGCCCCAGCATTTT.

The chain links TRBV18 to TRBJ2-1; TRBD2 might be the D (6 bases). The CDR3 sequence is 16 residues long. The germline V gene encodes CDR1 KGHSH and CDR2 LQKENI. Between the trimmed V and J ends, which lost 3 bases and 6 bases, there was a span of 18 bases. The CDR3 reads CASSPLLTGRGNEQFF. DNA for the CDR3: TGTGCCAGCTCACCGCTCCTTACCGGGAGAGGCAATGAGCAGTTCTTC.

This chain's CDR3 is CASSVQGRDRAFF. The CDR3, as DNA: TGTGCCAGCAGTGTCCAGGGAAGGGATAGAGCTTTCTTT. The rearrangement joins TRBV25-1 to TRBJ1-1, with a tentative D call TRBD1 (5 bases). Germline V CDR1 and CDR2: MGHDK, SYGVNS. Trimming stripped 4 bases from V and 10 bases from J, with 16 bases between. The CDR3 has 13 amino acids.